This note documents a single TCR beta chain sequence. As yet, its antigen is unknown. Sequencing used immunoSEQ multiplex PCR; TCRdb keeps in-frame clones, though not all of them. In the table there are 70,000 to 90,000 clones, approximately 85% of which are singletons. Germline CDR1 and CDR2: SGHRS and YFSETQ. Germline trimming cut 5 bases from V and 13 bases from J; bases unmatched to any gene: 12. CDR3 length equals 14 residues. This specimen comes from a study of T cell responses to AZD1222 COVID-19 vaccine. Findings and caveats of the study: Researchers took repertoire samples only after the peak T cell response had come.

This specimen was peripheral blood, taken 28 days after the second AZD1222 dose. This chain uses TRBV5-1 with TRBJ1-6, with 7 nucleotides matching TRBD1. This TCR derives from an adult who received the AZD1222 COVID-19 vaccine. CDR3 loop: CASRGTDGIGPLHF. As DNA, the CDR3 is TGCGCCAGCAGGGGGACAGACGGTATAGGGCCCCTCCACTTT.